These T cell receptor beta chains were read from a single sample in a study of blood T cell repertoires in COVID-19. Profiled with immunoSEQ multiplex PCR; TCRdb holds only in-frame clones, not every one. The data hold more than 45,000 clones, with about 80% observed a single time. The sample was peripheral blood. These receptors were obtained from a woman aged 60-75 years with acute or convalescent COVID-19. CDR3s include the opening cysteine and the closing phenylalanine or tryptophan. The D gene is left open where the match is weak. Clone size is not always given. Where it is, it says once, few, many or a class for expanded clones.

V gene: TRBV14; J gene: TRBJ1-5; D gene: NA; clone size: NA; CDR3 protein: CASSQGGNQPQHF; CDR3 DNA: TGTGCCAGCAGCCAGGGGGGGAATCAGCCCCAGCATTTT
V gene: TRBV5-4; J gene: TRBJ2-5; D gene: TRBD2; clone size: NA; CDR3 protein: CASSYGLAGGIQETQYF; CDR3 DNA: TGTGCCAGCAGCTACGGACTAGCGGGGGGGATACAAGAGACCCAGTACTTC
V gene: TRBV10-3; J gene: TRBJ2-5; D gene: TRBD2; clone size: NA; CDR3 protein: CAIRDPSQGLAGGETQYF; CDR3 DNA: TGTGCCATCAGAGACCCATCGCAGGGACTAGCGGGGGGAGAGACCCAGTACTTC
V gene: TRBV9; J gene: TRBJ1-6; D gene: NA; clone size: NA; CDR3 protein: CASSVDGEESPLHF; CDR3 DNA: TGTGCCAGCAGCGTAGACGGGGAGGAATCACCCCTCCACTTT
V gene: TRBV2; J gene: TRBJ2-3; D gene: TRBD2; clone size: NA; CDR3 protein: CASSLAGGRIDTQYF; CDR3 DNA: TGTGCCAGCAGCCTAGCGGGGGGGCGAATAGATACGCAGTATTTT
V gene: TRBV6-5; J gene: TRBJ1-2; D gene: TRBD1; clone size: few; CDR3 protein: CASSDSGTAYGYTF; CDR3 DNA: TGTGCCAGCAGTGACTCCGGGACAGCCTATGGCTACACCTTC
V gene: TRBV6-1; J gene: TRBJ1-1; D gene: NA; clone size: few; CDR3 protein: CASSDLTRPEAFF; CDR3 DNA: TGTGCCAGCAGTGACCTAACTAGACCTGAAGCTTTCTTT
V gene: TRBV19; J gene: TRBJ1-3; D gene: TRBD1; clone size: NA; CDR3 protein: CASSPMGTGPFSSGNTIYF; CDR3 DNA: TGTGCCAGTAGCCCCATGGGGACAGGGCCGTTTTCCTCTGGAAACACCATATATTTT
V gene: TRBV25-1; J gene: TRBJ1-1; D gene: TRBD1; clone size: NA; CDR3 protein: CASQTGINTEAFF; CDR3 DNA: TGTGCCAGCCAGACAGGGATCAACACTGAAGCTTTCTTT
V gene: TRBV7-9; J gene: TRBJ1-1; D gene: NA; clone size: once; CDR3 protein: CASSLSVSEAFF; CDR3 DNA: TGTGCCAGCAGCTTATCAGTCAGTGAAGCTTTCTTT
V gene: TRBV19; J gene: TRBJ1-2; D gene: TRBD1; clone size: NA; CDR3 protein: CASSPGTGPYGYTF; CDR3 DNA: TGTGCCAGTAGTCCCGGGACAGGGCCCTATGGCTACACCTTC
V gene: TRBV5-1; J gene: TRBJ1-6; D gene: NA; clone size: NA; CDR3 protein: CASSFGGVNSPLHF; CDR3 DNA: TGCGCCAGCAGCTTTGGAGGGGTGAATTCACCCCTCCACTTT
V gene: TRBV30; J gene: TRBJ2-7; D gene: TRBD1; clone size: NA; CDR3 protein: CAWGQGNYEQYF; CDR3 DNA: TGTGCCTGGGGACAGGGTAACTACGAGCAGTACTTC
V gene: TRBV10-3; J gene: TRBJ2-7; D gene: TRBD1; clone size: NA; CDR3 protein: CAIRDRGPYEQYF; CDR3 DNA: TGTGCCATCAGGGACAGGGGCCCTTACGAGCAGTACTTC
V gene: TRBV4-3; J gene: TRBJ2-3; D gene: TRBD1; clone size: NA; CDR3 protein: CASSPGDRGADTQYF; CDR3 DNA: TGCGCCAGCAGCCCCGGGGACAGGGGTGCAGATACGCAGTATTTT
V gene: TRBV30; J gene: TRBJ1-1; D gene: NA; clone size: NA; CDR3 protein: CAWRADNTEAFF; CDR3 DNA: TGTGCCTGGAGAGCGGACAACACTGAAGCTTTCTTT
V gene: TRBV5-4; J gene: TRBJ2-7; D gene: TRBD2; clone size: NA; CDR3 protein: CAMGEGYEQYF; CDR3 DNA: TGTGCCATGGGGGAGGGCTACGAGCAGTACTTC
V gene: TRBV29-1; J gene: TRBJ2-7; D gene: TRBD2; clone size: NA; CDR3 protein: CSVVVWEGGPNEQYF; CDR3 DNA: TGCAGCGTTGTCGTGTGGGAGGGAGGACCCAACGAGCAGTACTTC
V gene: TRBV6-6; J gene: TRBJ1-3; D gene: TRBD1; clone size: NA; CDR3 protein: CASLQGARGNTIYF; CDR3 DNA: TGTGCCAGCTTGCAGGGGGCGCGGGGAAACACCATATATTTT
V gene: TRBV28; J gene: TRBJ2-7; D gene: NA; clone size: NA; CDR3 protein: CASNNLDYEQYF; CDR3 DNA: TGTGCCAGCAACAACCTCGACTACGAGCAGTACTTC
V gene: TRBV27; J gene: TRBJ2-1; D gene: TRBD2; clone size: NA; CDR3 protein: CASSLGTSYNEQFF; CDR3 DNA: TGTGCCAGCAGTCTCGGGACTAGCTACAATGAGCAGTTCTTC
V gene: TRBV5-1; J gene: TRBJ2-5; D gene: TRBD2; clone size: NA; CDR3 protein: CARSGTGGGETQYF; CDR3 DNA: TGCGCCCGCAGCGGGACCGGGGGGGGAGAGACCCAGTACTTC
V gene: TRBV5-4; J gene: TRBJ2-3; D gene: TRBD2; clone size: NA; CDR3 protein: CASSFPSGGVSTDTQYF; CDR3 DNA: TGTGCCAGCAGCTTTCCTAGCGGGGGGGTAAGCACAGATACGCAGTATTTT
V gene: TRBV12-5; J gene: TRBJ2-2; D gene: NA; clone size: NA; CDR3 protein: CASGHGQTNKNTGELFF; CDR3 DNA: TGTGCTAGTGGTCACGGACAGACCAACAAAAACACCGGGGAGCTGTTTTTT
V gene: TRBV9; J gene: TRBJ1-1; D gene: TRBD1; clone size: NA; CDR3 protein: CASSVLTGMNTEAFF; CDR3 DNA: TGTGCCAGCAGCGTCTTGACAGGGATGAACACTGAAGCTTTCTTT
V gene: TRBV6-5; J gene: TRBJ2-5; D gene: TRBD2; clone size: NA; CDR3 protein: CASSYEEGGGVETQYF; CDR3 DNA: TGTGCCAGCAGTTACGAAGAGGGCGGGGGGGTAGAGACCCAGTACTTC
V gene: TRBV6-2/TRBV6-3; J gene: TRBJ1-5; D gene: TRBD1; clone size: NA; CDR3 protein: CASSPLRTQGGSTQHF; CDR3 DNA: TGTGCCAGCAGTCCCCTAAGGACCCAGGGGGGTTCGACCCAGCATTTT
V gene: TRBV19; J gene: TRBJ2-1; D gene: NA; clone size: NA; CDR3 protein: CASHRDTEDNEQFF; CDR3 DNA: TGTGCCAGTCACCGGGACACGGAAGACAATGAGCAGTTCTTC
V gene: TRBV5-8; J gene: TRBJ2-5; D gene: TRBD2; clone size: many; CDR3 protein: CASSLNRGGIQETQYF; CDR3 DNA: TGTGCCAGCAGCTTGAATCGCGGGGGGATCCAAGAGACCCAGTACTTC
V gene: TRBV29-1; J gene: TRBJ2-3; D gene: NA; clone size: NA; CDR3 protein: CSVGNKDTQYF; CDR3 DNA: TGCAGCGTCGGGAACAAAGATACGCAGTATTTT
V gene: TRBV7-8; J gene: TRBJ2-2; D gene: NA; clone size: NA; CDR3 protein: CASNPSAGAYNTGELFF; CDR3 DNA: TGTGCCAGCAACCCAAGCGCCGGCGCGTATAACACCGGGGAGCTGTTTTTT
V gene: TRBV6-5; J gene: TRBJ2-3; D gene: TRBD2; clone size: NA; CDR3 protein: CASRRDYRSTDTQYF; CDR3 DNA: TGTGCCAGCAGACGGGACTATCGAAGCACAGATACGCAGTATTTT
V gene: TRBV5-6; J gene: TRBJ1-1; D gene: NA; clone size: NA; CDR3 protein: CASTLWALNTEAFF; CDR3 DNA: TGTGCCAGCACCCTTTGGGCCTTGAACACTGAAGCTTTCTTT
V gene: TRBV19; J gene: TRBJ1-5; D gene: NA; clone size: NA; CDR3 protein: CATSGGTFQPQHF; CDR3 DNA: TGTGCCACTTCGGGGGGGACATTTCAGCCCCAGCATTTT
V gene: TRBV5-4; J gene: TRBJ1-4; D gene: TRBD1; clone size: NA; CDR3 protein: CASSTRGGSEKLFF; CDR3 DNA: TGTGCCAGCAGCACGAGAGGGGGCAGTGAAAAACTGTTTTTT
V gene: TRBV2; J gene: TRBJ2-2; D gene: NA; clone size: NA; CDR3 protein: CASIRRIGENTGELFF; CDR3 DNA: TGTGCCAGCATCCGAAGAATAGGGGAGAACACCGGGGAGCTGTTTTTT
V gene: TRBV7-3; J gene: TRBJ2-7; D gene: NA; clone size: NA; CDR3 protein: CASSLSQTFINEQYF; CDR3 DNA: TGTGCCAGCAGCTTATCCCAGACTTTTATCAACGAGCAGTACTTC
V gene: TRBV5-4; J gene: TRBJ2-1; D gene: NA; clone size: NA; CDR3 protein: CASSNRPRDEQFF; CDR3 DNA: TGTGCCAGCAGCAACCGACCCAGGGATGAGCAGTTCTTC
V gene: TRBV10-3; J gene: TRBJ1-2; D gene: TRBD1; clone size: NA; CDR3 protein: CAIRGTDIGYTF; CDR3 DNA: TGTGCCATCAGGGGGACAGATATTGGCTACACCTTC
V gene: TRBV24-1; J gene: TRBJ1-1; D gene: NA; clone size: NA; CDR3 protein: CATSAPGDTEAFF; CDR3 DNA: TGTGCCACCAGCGCCCCGGGGGATACTGAAGCTTTCTTT
V gene: TRBV27; J gene: TRBJ2-1; D gene: TRBD2; clone size: NA; CDR3 protein: CASSYSHPAAGGPQNEQFF; CDR3 DNA: TGTGCCAGCAGTTATTCCCACCCGGCAGCGGGGGGGCCACAGAATGAGCAGTTCTTC
V gene: TRBV19; J gene: TRBJ2-3; D gene: TRBD2; clone size: NA; CDR3 protein: CASSLAGGVTDTQYF; CDR3 DNA: TGTGCCAGTAGCCTAGCGGGGGGAGTCACAGATACGCAGTATTTT